The present entry profiles one T cell receptor (beta chain) with its context. This entry belongs to a study of T cell changes during pregnancy in multiple sclerosis. Sequencing used immunoSEQ multiplex PCR; TCRdb keeps in-frame clones, though not all of them. The profile shows some 49,000 clones, about 90% of them singletons. The V end was cut by 6 bases, the J end by 6 bases, with 22 bases between. Germline CDR1 and CDR2: SGHTA and FQGTGA. The CDR3 consists of 16 residues. V and J are TRBV7-3 and TRBJ2-3; D is possibly TRBD1 (5 bases). The starting material was CD4+ T cells from peripheral blood mononuclear cells, obtained in the second trimester of pregnancy. The clonotype originates from a female donor in good health, enrolled as a control in a pregnancy study. The CDR3 bases are TGTGCCAGCAGTAAGGGGATTAGTCAGGTGATGGATACGCAGTATTTT. This codes for CASSKGISQVMDTQYF.